This TCR beta chain was sequenced in a study of siplizumab effects on memory and regulatory T cells. The study, taken as a whole, reports: Proliferating siplizumab-culture Treg suppressive function went unconfirmed. Apparently more diverse than memory cells, naive T cells also seemed major alloresponse contributors. Of the alloreactive clones, only a minor fraction mapped to unstimulated subsets.

Profiling relied on immunoSEQ multiplex PCR, and the TCRdb table lists in-frame clones only, not all of them. The top ten clones hold approximately 31% of a sample with about 72,000 clones, less than 95% of them seen once. On this clone itself: As yet, its antigen is unknown.

Sequencing input: CD8+ T cells sorted from blood. The TCR originated in a human donor in good health.

The CDR3 DNA follows: TGTGCCAGCAGTTTGATTTGGGGCAACACTGAAGCTTTCTTT. This sequence encodes CASSLIWGNTEAFF. This rearrangement joins TRBV27 to TRBJ1-1, with D possibly being TRBD1 (5 bases). CDR3 length: 14 residues. Germline loops: CDR1 MNHEY, CDR2 SMNVEV (reference sequence). Between the trimmed V and J ends, which lost 3 bases and 2 bases, there was a span of 10 bases.